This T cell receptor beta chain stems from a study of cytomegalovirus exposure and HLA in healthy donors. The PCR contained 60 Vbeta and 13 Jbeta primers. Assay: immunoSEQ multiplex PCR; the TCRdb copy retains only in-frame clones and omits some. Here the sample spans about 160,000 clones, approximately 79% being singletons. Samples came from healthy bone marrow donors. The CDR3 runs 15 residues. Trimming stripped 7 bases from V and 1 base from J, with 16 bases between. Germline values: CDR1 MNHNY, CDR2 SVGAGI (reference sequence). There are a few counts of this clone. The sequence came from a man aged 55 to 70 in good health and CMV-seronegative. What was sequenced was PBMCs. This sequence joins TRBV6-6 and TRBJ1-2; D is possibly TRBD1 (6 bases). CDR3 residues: CASKTRDTINYGYTF. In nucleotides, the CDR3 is TGTGCCAGCAAGACCCGGGACACTATTAACTATGGCTACACCTTC.